This T cell receptor beta chain was obtained from a study of T-cell reconstitution after alpha-beta-depleted transplantation in children. During its preparation, the TCRbeta library received unique molecular identifiers. TCRdb reanalysed the PCR reads using MiXCR and keeps one entry per CDR3 protein. The sample has about 1,000,000 distinct CDR3 sequences, around 30% seen once. Germline assignment: CDR1 LGHNA and CDR2 YNFKEQ. Trimming cost V 1 base and J 4 bases, with 7 bases left between them. The CDR3 spans 13 residues. Source: PBMCs, mostly from graft donor cells, taken 360 days after TCRalphabeta/CD19-depleted stem cell transplant. The TCR was taken from a boy in the first two years of life who had a stem cell transplant for SCID, so the T cells may come from the graft donor. V gene TRBV4-2 combines with J gene TRBJ2-5, with D perhaps matching TRBD1 (6 bases). The CDR3 protein is CASSQGGPETQYF. CDR3 in DNA: TGTGCCAGCAGCCAAGGGGGGCCAGAGACCCAGTACTTC.